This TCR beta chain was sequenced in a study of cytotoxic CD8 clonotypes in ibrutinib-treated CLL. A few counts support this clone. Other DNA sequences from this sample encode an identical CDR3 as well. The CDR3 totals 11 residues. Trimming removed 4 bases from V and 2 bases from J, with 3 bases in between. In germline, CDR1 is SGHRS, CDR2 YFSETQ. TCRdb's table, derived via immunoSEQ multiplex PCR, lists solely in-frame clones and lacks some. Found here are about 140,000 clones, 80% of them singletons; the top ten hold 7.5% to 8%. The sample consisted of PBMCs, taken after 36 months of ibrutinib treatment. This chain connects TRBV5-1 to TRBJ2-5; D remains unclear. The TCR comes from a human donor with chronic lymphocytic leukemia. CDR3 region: CASSTQETQYF. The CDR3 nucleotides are TGCGCCAGCAGCACTCAAGAGACCCAGTACTTC.